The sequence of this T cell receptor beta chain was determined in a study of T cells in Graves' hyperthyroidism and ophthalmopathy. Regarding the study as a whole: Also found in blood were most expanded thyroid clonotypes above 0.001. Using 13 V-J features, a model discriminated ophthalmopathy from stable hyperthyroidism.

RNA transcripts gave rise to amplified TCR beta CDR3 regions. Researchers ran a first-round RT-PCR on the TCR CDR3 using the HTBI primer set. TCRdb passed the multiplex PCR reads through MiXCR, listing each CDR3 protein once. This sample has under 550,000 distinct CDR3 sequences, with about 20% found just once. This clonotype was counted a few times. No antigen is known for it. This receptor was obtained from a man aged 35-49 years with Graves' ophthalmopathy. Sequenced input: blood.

CDR3 sequence reads: CASSPNQIGGLKQFF. CDR3 nucleotide sequence: TGTGCCAGCAGCCCGAACCAGATTGGGGGGCTTAAGCAGTTCTTC. The gene calls are TRBV7-2 and TRBJ2-1, with D perhaps being TRBD1 or TRBD2 (6 bases each). Trimming pared 5 bases from V and 11 bases from J, leaving 22 bases between. This CDR3 region has 15 residues. Germline CDR1 reads SGHTA; CDR2 reads FQGNSA.